Below are 25 T cell receptor beta chains sequenced from a single sample in a study of cytomegalovirus exposure and HLA in healthy donors. In the PCR, 60 Vbeta and 13 Jbeta primers were used. Profiled with immunoSEQ multiplex PCR; TCRdb holds only in-frame clones, not every one. This table has 150,000 or so clones, roughly 77% appearing once. The sequenced sample was PBMCs. The source is a woman between 50 and 59 years old in good health and CMV-seropositive.

The gene calls are TRBV7-3 and TRBJ1-1, with D hard to call. CDR1 and CDR2 (germline): SGHTA, FQGTGA. With 3 bases removed from V and 6 bases from J, the gap between germline ends came to 23 bases. The CDR3 is made up of 17 amino acids. The CDR3 is CASSFQPVRAGGSEAFF. Here the CDR3 DNA reads TGTGCCAGCAGCTTTCAACCTGTGCGGGCAGGCGGGTCTGAAGCTTTCTTT.

The chain recombines TRBV30 with TRBJ2-5; a weak D match, TRBD1 (6 bases). The last part of the DNA fits TRBJ2-7 better; the J call may be wrong. The CDR3 is made up of 15 amino acids. From germline, CDR1 is GTSNPN and CDR2 SVGIG (reference sequence). The CDR3 spells CAWSKLDSYSYEQYF. CDR3 DNA sequence: TGTGCCTGGAGTAAGCTGGACAGTTACTCCTACGAGCAGTACTTC.

V is TRBV27 and J is TRBJ1-1; D perhaps matches TRBD1 (5 bases). This CDR3 has 13 residues. Trimming took off 4 bases at V and 4 bases at J, with 10 bases between the two ends. Germline CDR1 and CDR2: MNHEY and SMNVEV (reference sequence). This CDR3 is CASSSGSGTEAFF. The CDR3, as DNA: TGTGCCAGCAGTTCAGGGTCTGGCACTGAAGCTTTCTTT.

This clone appeared a single time. This chain joins TRBV7-2 and TRBJ2-5; D remains unclear. V was pared by 1 base and J by 5 bases, with 8 bases between. This CDR3 is 13 amino acids long. Germline-derived CDR1 and CDR2 are SGHTA and FQGNSA. The CDR3 spells CASSLGHRETQYF. DNA of the CDR3: TGTGCCAGCAGCTTAGGCCATCGGGAGACCCAGTACTTC.

The chain is built from TRBV25-1 and TRBJ2-7; 10 bases map to TRBD1. V lost 3 bases, J lost 4 bases, and 6 bases stayed unmatched. The CDR3 extends over 15 amino acids. Germline V gene sequence: CDR1 MGHDK, CDR2 SYGVNS. The CDR3 DNA is TGTGCCAGCAGTGACCCCGGGACAGGGGTATACGAGCAGTACTTC. It translates to CASSDPGTGVYEQYF.

J is TRBJ2-3 and V is TRBV11-3, with 9 bases lining up with TRBD1. The germline gives CDR1 SGHNT, CDR2 YENEEA. The CDR3 sequence is 16 residues long. Losses at the gene ends were 4 bases for V and 2 bases for J; bases not matched to a gene: 7. CDR3 in DNA: TGTGCCAGCAGCTCCGGCCGGGACAGGGCCACAGATACGCAGTATTTT. Translating gives CASSSGRDRATDTQYF.

The chain couples TRBV2 to TRBJ2-7; 9 bases align to TRBD1. CDR1 is SNHLY, CDR2 FYNNEI, per germline. The junction had 8 bases not matched to a gene; V was cut back by 6 bases and J by 2 bases. This CDR3 region has 15 residues. Here the CDR3 reads CASSGRDRVAYEQYF. The CDR3 DNA reads TGTGCCAGCAGCGGACGGGACAGGGTAGCCTACGAGCAGTACTTC.

This chain connects TRBV5-1 to TRBJ1-2; maybe TRBD1 (5 bases). This CDR3 is built from 15 residues. V was cut by 2 bases and J by 4 bases, with 15 bases left in between. CDR1 SGHRS and CDR2 YFSETQ come from the germline V gene. CDR3 nucleotide sequence: TGCGCCAGCAGCTTCCACAGGCTTGCAGCCTATGGCTACACCTTC. Its translation is CASSFHRLAAYGYTF. Full variable domain (outside the CDR3, taken from reference TRBV5-1 and TRBJ1-2): KAGVTQTPRYLIKTRGQQVTLSCSPISGHRSVSWYQQTPGQGLQFLFEYFSETQRNKGNFPGRFSGRQFSNSRSEMNVSTLELGDSALYLCASSFHRLAAYGYTFGSGTRLTVV.

This sequence joins TRBV27 and TRBJ2-1; TRBD1 might be the D (6 bases). Trimming took 4 bases from V and 0 from J, leaving 16 bases between them. The CDR3 loop spans 17 amino acids. Germline V lookup: CDR1 MNHEY, CDR2 SMNVEV (reference sequence). CDR3 in amino acids: CASSWGLGPSSYNEQFF. The CDR3 region has the DNA TGTGCCAGCAGTTGGGGGCTAGGGCCCTCCTCCTACAATGAGCAGTTCTTC.

V and J are TRBV15 and TRBJ1-3; D is uncertain. CDR1 LNHNV and CDR2 YYDKDF come from the germline V gene (reference sequence). Trimming removed 1 base from V and 0 bases from J, with 10 bases in between. The CDR3 has 16 residues. The chain's CDR3 is CATSRGTGSSGNTIYF. The CDR3 DNA is TGTGCCACCAGCAGAGGGACGGGGAGCTCTGGAAACACCATATATTTT. The variable domain in full, completed from reference TRBV15 and TRBJ1-3, reads DAMVIQNPRYQVTQFGKPVTLSCSQTLNHNVMYWYQQKSSQAPKLLFHYYDKDFNNEADTPDNFQSRRPNTSFCFLDIRSPGLGDTAMYLCATSRGTGSSGNTIYFGEGSWLTVV.

V usage is TRBV5-6 and J usage is TRBJ1-5; D gene uncertain. Germline CDR1 reads SGHDT; CDR2 reads YYEEEE. The germline V and J ends were trimmed by 6 bases and 2 bases, with 15 bases remaining between them. The CDR3 has 15 amino acids. The DNA of the CDR3 is TGTGCCAGCAATCTCTGGCAGATACGCAATCAGCCCCAGCATTTT. Its translation is CASNLWQIRNQPQHF.

The chain joins TRBV7-2 to TRBJ1-4; no clear D gene. V was pared by 3 bases and J by 1 base, with 6 bases between. CDR1 and CDR2 from the germline V gene are SGHTA and FQGNSA. This CDR3 is 14 amino acids long. CDR3 in amino acids: CASSFEGTNEKLFF. In DNA form, the CDR3 reads TGTGCCAGCAGCTTCGAGGGAACTAATGAAAAACTGTTTTTT.

Concerning this clone: One end of the junction is discordant with germline, which a read error may explain. DNA for the CDR3: TGTGCCAGCAGTTTAAGCGGGAGAGACACAGATACGCAGTATTTT. This codes for CASSLSGRDTDTQYF. The chain recombines TRBV7-3 with TRBJ2-3, with 8 positions matching TRBD2. The CDR3 extends over 15 amino acids. In germline, CDR1 is SGHTA, CDR2 FQGTGA.

The chain combines TRBV28 with TRBJ1-2, with D perhaps TRBD1 (6 bases). Germline-derived CDR1 and CDR2 are MDHEN and SYDVKM. Trimming stripped 1 base from V and 4 bases from J, with 19 bases between. This CDR3 is 17 amino acids long. This chain's CDR3 is CASSLSPIGTPGYGYTF. The CDR3 nucleotides read TGTGCCAGCAGTTTATCTCCGATCGGGACACCGGGCTATGGCTACACCTTC.

This clone was seen only a few times. The genes are TRBV28 and TRBJ2-7; possibly TRBD1 for D (6 bases). Trimming removed 5 bases at V and 3 bases at J, with 14 bases between. In germline, CDR1 is MDHEN, CDR2 SYDVKM. This CDR3 is built from 14 residues. CDR3 bases: TGTGCCAGCAGTGCCCCGGGACAACGCTACGAGCAGTACTTC. Its translation is CASSAPGQRYEQYF. The variable domain in full, with the rest retrieved from reference TRBV28 and TRBJ2-7, is DVKVTQSSRYLVKRTGEKVFLECVQDMDHENMFWYRQDPGLGLRLIYFSYDVKMKEKGDIPEGYSVSREKKERFSLILESASTNQTSMYLCASSAPGQRYEQYFGPGTRLTVT.

The rearrangement uses TRBV7-9 and TRBJ2-2, with 14 nucleotides matching TRBD2. CDR1 and CDR2 (germline): SEHNR, FQNEAQ (reference sequence). Germline trimming cut 5 bases from V and 4 bases from J; bases unmatched to any gene: 9. The CDR3 length is 18 residues. The DNA for the CDR3 is TGTGCCAGCAGCGGTTCCGGGACTAGCGGGAGAACCACCGGGGAGCTGTTTTTT. Its protein product is CASSGSGTSGRTTGELFF. The complete variable domain, with remaining parts taken from reference TRBV7-9 and TRBJ2-2, reads DTGVSQNPRHKITKRGQNVTFRCDPISEHNRLYWYRQTLGQGPEFLTYFQNEAQLEKSRLLSDRFSAERPKGSFSTLEIQRTEQGDSAMYLCASSGSGTSGRTTGELFFGEGSRLTVL.

V is TRBV28 and J is TRBJ2-7; TRBD2 is a possible D gene (6 bases). Germline CDR1 and CDR2: MDHEN and SYDVKM. V lost 7 bases and J 2 bases, leaving 18 bases between the germline ends. The CDR3 is made up of 15 amino acids. The CDR3 loop reads CASTPRLGGAYEQYF. The CDR3 region has the DNA TGTGCCAGCACCCCCCGGCTGGGGGGAGCCTACGAGCAGTACTTC.

The chain couples TRBV11-2 to TRBJ1-4, with no clear D. With 1 base removed from V and 7 bases from J, the gap between germline ends came to 10 bases. The CDR3 covers 14 residues. Per germline, CDR1 SGHAT and CDR2 FQNNGV. As DNA, the CDR3 is TGTGCCAGCAGCTTAGCATTCGTGAGTGAAAAACTGTTTTTT. It codes for CASSLAFVSEKLFF.

This chain joins TRBV9 and TRBJ1-4, with 7 bases that match TRBD1. The CDR3 runs to 16 residues. Germline lookup yields CDR1 SGDLS and CDR2 YYNGEE. V was pared by 0 bases and J by 8 bases, with 10 bases of the junction left unmatched. Here the CDR3 reads CASSVDSGQRAEKLFF. Written as DNA, the CDR3 is TGTGCCAGCAGCGTAGATTCGGGACAGAGGGCGGAAAAACTGTTTTTT.

The J gene is TRBJ1-2, the V gene TRBV7-9; perhaps TRBD1 as D (5 bases). The V gene's germline CDR1 is SEHNR and CDR2 FQNEAQ (reference sequence). This CDR3 contains 15 residues. The V gene lost 5 bases and the J gene lost 2 bases, with 15 bases spanning the gap. The CDR3 is CASSPGGTGNYGYTF. CDR3 DNA sequence: TGTGCCAGCAGCCCGGGGGGGACGGGGAACTATGGCTACACCTTC.

This clone was detected only once. This CDR3 is missing its conserved last phenylalanine or tryptophan, likely due to a read error. The rearrangement joins TRBV4-2 to TRBJ1-2, with D hard to call. V lost 4 bases, J lost 2 bases, and 11 bases lay in between. The CDR3 sequence is 14 residues long. Germline V gene sequence: CDR1 LGHNA, CDR2 YNFKEQ. The DNA for the CDR3 is TGTGCCAGCAGCCCGTTTGACGGGAACTATGGCTACACCCTC. Protein: CASSPFDGNYGYTL.

To note about this clone: It is unclear where the CDR3 begins or ends on the DNA, so no DNA is shown, and the CDR3 is as TCRdb lists it. The chain joins TRBV21-1 to TRBJ1-6; no DNA check was done on the table's D call, TRBD1. TRBV21-1 is an annotated pseudogene. Ends included, the CDR3 has 15 residues. The CDR3 loop is CASSVGTGANSPLHF.

The chain combines TRBV4-3 with TRBJ2-5, with no clear D. The CDR3 covers 14 residues. V gave up 0 bases and J gave up 7 bases, with 12 bases separating them. Germline V gives CDR1 LGHNA, CDR2 YSLEER. Here the CDR3 reads CASSQDRGTGTQYF. The DNA of the CDR3 is TGCGCCAGCAGCCAAGATAGAGGAACGGGGACCCAGTACTTC.

As concerns this clone: One junction end does not reproduce the germline sequence, and a read error may be involved. The V and J genes are TRBV7-9 and TRBJ1-6; TRBD1 is a possible D gene (6 bases). This CDR3 comprises 18 residues. CDR1 is SEHNR, CDR2 FQNEAQ, per germline (reference sequence). CDR3 region: CSSSPHSGGRGWNSPLHF. CDR3 nucleotides: TGTTCCAGCAGCCCGCATAGTGGAGGGAGGGGGTGGAATTCACCCCTCCACTTT.

The chain has TRBV6-1 and TRBJ2-7; 10 nucleotides agree with TRBD1. The CDR3 has 16 residues. V shed 0 bases and J 2 bases; nucleotides not matched to a gene: 4. Germline V gene sequence: CDR1 MNHNS, CDR2 SASEGT. CDR3: CASSEAGTGAAYEQYF. CDR3 nucleotide sequence: TGTGCCAGCAGTGAAGCCGGGACAGGGGCCGCCTACGAGCAGTACTTC.